This T cell receptor (beta chain) was sequenced in a study of breast tumors, draining lymph nodes, adjacent tissues. Study observations and caveats: Tumor T cell lymph node origin was a supported hypothesis, not proven. Tumor TCR diversity was below lymph nodes but above nontumor tissue. Luminal-like breast cancer showed significantly greater tumor-nontumor repertoire similarity than basal-like breast cancer did.

The sample holds many counts of this clonotype. Its antigen remains unidentified. Axillary draining lymph nodes of breast cancer patients supplied the node samples. The CDR3 has 13 residues. Germline CDR1 DFQATT, CDR2 SNEGSKA (reference sequence). V lost 4 bases to trimming and J lost 2 bases; unmatched junction nucleotides: 4. TCRdb called the multiplex PCR reads again in MiXCR, with one record for every CDR3 protein. The profile covers 200,000 to 250,000 distinct CDR3 sequences, with approximately 31% appearing a single time and approximately 1.4% taken by the ten largest. This receptor was taken from a female donor with breast cancer. Some clones in this sample may be carry-over from other donors' samples. Input material: axillary lymph node tissue. This rearrangement joins TRBV20-1 to TRBJ2-7; TRBD2 matches 8 bases. The CDR3 protein is CSATGTRPYEQYF. For the CDR3, the DNA is TGCAGTGCTACCGGGACTAGACCCTACGAGCAGTACTTC.